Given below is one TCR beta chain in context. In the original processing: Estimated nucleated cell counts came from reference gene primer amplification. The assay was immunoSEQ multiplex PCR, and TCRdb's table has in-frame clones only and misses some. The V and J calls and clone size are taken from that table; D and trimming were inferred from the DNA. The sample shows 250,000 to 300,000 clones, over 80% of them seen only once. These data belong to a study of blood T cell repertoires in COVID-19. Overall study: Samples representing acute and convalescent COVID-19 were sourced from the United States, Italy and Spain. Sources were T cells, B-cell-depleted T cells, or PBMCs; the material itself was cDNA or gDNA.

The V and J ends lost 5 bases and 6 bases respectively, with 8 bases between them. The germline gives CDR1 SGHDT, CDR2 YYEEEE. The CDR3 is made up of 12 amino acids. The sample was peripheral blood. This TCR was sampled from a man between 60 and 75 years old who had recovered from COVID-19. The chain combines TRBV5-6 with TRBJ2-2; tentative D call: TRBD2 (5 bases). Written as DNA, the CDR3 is TGTGCCAGCAGAAACGGGGCCGGGGAGCTGTTTTTT. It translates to CASRNGAGELFF.